Shown below are 19 T cell receptor beta chains from a single sample sequenced in a study of T cell responses to AZD1222 COVID-19 vaccine. Clones were sequenced by immunoSEQ multiplex PCR, and TCRdb holds only the in-frame ones, with some missing. The sample yields around 88,000 clones, 88% seen once. Sequenced here: peripheral blood, sampled on day 0 of MenACWY control vaccination. Every receptor here comes from an adult in good health.

The chain links TRBV27 to TRBJ2-2, with D hard to call. Deletions cut 5 bases from V and 5 bases from J, with 6 bases between. This CDR3 spans 12 amino acids. Germline CDR1 is MNHEY and CDR2 is SMNVEV (reference sequence). CDR3 sequence (DNA): TGTGCCAGCAGTCCACTTACCGGGGAGCTGTTTTTT. Amino acids: CASSPLTGELFF.

The rearrangement joins TRBV7-9 to TRBJ2-7; TRBD1 is a possible D gene (6 bases). Germline-derived CDR1 and CDR2 are SEHNR and FQNEAQ (reference sequence). V lost 0 bases and J lost 6, with 6 bases in between. The CDR3 has 12 amino acids. The CDR3: CASSLAGAEQYF. CDR3 sequence (DNA): TGTGCCAGCAGCTTAGCGGGGGCCGAGCAGTACTTC.

The gene calls are TRBV7-3 and TRBJ2-3; TRBD1 or TRBD2 may be the D gene (6 bases each). This CDR3 is built from 16 residues. Germline CDR1 is SGHTA and CDR2 is FQGTGA. V dropped 5 bases and J dropped 0 bases, with 15 bases sitting between them. CDR3 in DNA: TGTGCCAGCAGCCTAAAGGGGGGAACTAGCACAGATACGCAGTATTTT. It specifies CASSLKGGTSTDTQYF.

The V call is TRBV25-1, the J call TRBJ2-1; D gene unclear. Trimming shortened V by 4 bases and J by 2 bases, and 9 bases separated the two germline ends. The CDR3 runs to 14 residues. The germline gives CDR1 MGHDK, CDR2 SYGVNS. This chain's CDR3 is CASSAGSAYNEQFF. The CDR3 DNA sequence: TGTGCCAGCAGTGCCGGAAGCGCCTACAATGAGCAGTTCTTC.

The rearrangement joins TRBV7-3 to TRBJ2-2, with TRBD1 matching 7 bases. V shed 1 base, J shed 0 bases, and the junction held 5 bases outside the gene matches. CDR3 length equals 17 residues. Per germline, CDR1 SGHTA and CDR2 FQGTGA. The chain's CDR3 is CASSLKIGGANTGELFF. DNA for the CDR3: TGTGCCAGCAGCTTAAAGATAGGGGGCGCGAACACCGGGGAGCTGTTTTTT. Drawing the rest from reference TRBV7-3 and TRBJ2-2, the complete variable domain is GAGVSQTPSNKVTEKGKYVELRCDPISGHTALYWYRQSLGQGPEFLIYFQGTGAADDSGLPNDRFFAVRPEGSVSTLKIQRTERGDSAVYLCASSLKIGGANTGELFFGEGSRLTVL.

The genes are TRBV6-4 and TRBJ1-2, with D possibly being TRBD1 (5 bases). Trimming shortened V by 0 bases and J by 6 bases, and 14 bases separated the two germline ends. The CDR3 consists of 15 residues. Germline V gene lookup returns CDR1 MRHNA and CDR2 SNTAGT. The CDR3 is CASSDSSDGTDGYTF. The CDR3 region has the DNA TGTGCCAGCAGTGACTCGTCAGACGGGACGGATGGCTACACCTTC.

This clone appeared a single time. The rearrangement links TRBV28 to TRBJ2-5, with 9 bases matching TRBD1. V shed 5 bases and J 8 bases; nucleotides not matched to a gene: 3. The CDR3 contains 12 residues. Germline V CDR1 and CDR2: MDHEN, SYDVKM. In DNA form, the CDR3 reads TGTGCCAGCAGTCTGGGACAGGGAACCCAGTACTTC. Translation gives CASSLGQGTQYF.

V is TRBV6-1 and J is TRBJ2-7; 7 nucleotides match TRBD2. V lost 4 bases, J lost 0 bases, and 9 bases stayed unmatched. The CDR3 covers 16 residues. Germline V gives CDR1 MNHNS, CDR2 SASEGT. This CDR3 is CASSVVWGGSSYEQYF. CDR3 sequence (DNA): TGTGCCAGCAGTGTGGTCTGGGGCGGGAGCTCCTACGAGCAGTACTTC.

The chain has TRBV19 and TRBJ2-1; the D gene is possibly TRBD2 (6 bases). Looked up from germline, CDR1 is LNHDA and CDR2 is SQIVND (reference sequence). The V end was cut by 5 bases, the J end by 2 bases, with 13 bases between. The CDR3 loop spans 15 amino acids. CDR3 DNA sequence: TGTGCCAGTAGTTTGTCTAGCGCAACCTACAATGAGCAGTTCTTC. Translated: CASSLSSATYNEQFF.

This clone was recorded a few times. This chain uses TRBV4-2 with TRBJ1-1; unclear D gene. The CDR3 runs 15 residues. CDR1 and CDR2 from the germline V gene are LGHNA and YNFKEQ. The V gene lost 0 bases and the J gene lost 5 bases, with 13 bases spanning the gap. CDR3 protein: CASSQEVGLPTEAFF. In DNA, the CDR3 is TGTGCCAGCAGCCAAGAGGTAGGGCTTCCAACTGAAGCTTTCTTT.

The chain links TRBV30 to TRBJ2-5; 7 bases agree with TRBD1. The ends lost 0 bases at V and 7 bases at J; junction bases unmatched: 5. CDR3 length equals 13 residues. Germline V gene data show CDR1 as GTSNPN and CDR2 as SVGIG (reference sequence). The CDR3 reads CAWSVGTEATQYF. DNA for the CDR3: TGTGCCTGGAGTGTAGGGACAGAGGCGACCCAGTACTTC.

The rearrangement links TRBV6-5 to TRBJ2-7; 9 bases fit TRBD1. The germline CDR1 and CDR2 sequences are MNHEY and SVGAGI. The CDR3 spans 14 residues. Trimming removed 5 bases from V and 4 bases from J; junction bases left unmatched: 6. Here the CDR3 DNA reads TGTGCCAGCAGTCCGGGACAGGGAAAGTACGAGCAGTACTTC. Amino acids: CASSPGQGKYEQYF.

The chain recombines TRBV7-2 with TRBJ1-1; TRBD1 matches at 11 bases. CDR3 size: 16 residues. Germline V gene data show CDR1 as SGHTA and CDR2 as FQGNSA. V was pared by 5 bases and J by 4 bases, with 9 bases of the junction left unmatched. The CDR3 DNA sequence: TGTGCCAGCAGCCGGACAGGGGGCGCTTGGGTCACTGAAGCTTTCTTT. Its protein product is CASSRTGGAWVTEAFF. Filled out from reference TRBV7-2 and TRBJ1-1, the complete variable domain reads GAGVSQSPSNKVTEKGKDVELRCDPISGHTALYWYRQSLGQGLEFLIYFQGNSAPDKSGLPSDRFSAERTGGSVSTLTIQRTQQEDSAVYLCASSRTGGAWVTEAFFGQGTRLTVV.

The chain couples TRBV3-1 (or the pseudogene TRBV3-2) to TRBJ1-5; no definite D call. CDR1 LGHDT and CDR2 YNNKEL come from the germline V gene (reference sequence). This CDR3 has 14 amino acids. The V end lost 3 bases, the J end lost 10 bases, and 16 bases lay between the germline ends. The CDR3 loop is CASSQGEGVQPQHF. In DNA, the CDR3 is TGTGCCAGCAGCCAGGGTGAGGGAGTTCAACCCCAGCATTTT.

DNA of the CDR3: TGTGCCAGCAGCTTGGCGGGGAGCTACAATGAGCAGTTCTTC. Its translation: CASSLAGSYNEQFF. This chain connects TRBV5-5 to TRBJ2-1; D possibly corresponds to TRBD2 (5 bases). The CDR3 loop spans 14 amino acids. CDR1 is SGHKS, CDR2 YYEKEE, per germline (reference sequence). With 0 bases removed from V and 3 bases from J, the gap between germline ends came to 7 bases.

V is TRBV21-1 and J is TRBJ1-1; the listed D gene, TRBD1, was not tested against the DNA. TRBV21-1 is a documented pseudogene. This CDR3 is built from 14 residues. CDR3 protein: CASSKVRTGTEAFF. CDR3 bases: TGTGCCAGCAGCAAAGTTAGGACAGGCACTGAAGCTTTCTTT.

The rearrangement joins TRBV10-2 to TRBJ1-1; D unresolved. The length of the CDR3 is 14 residues. V shed 7 bases and J shed 5 bases, with 17 bases lying between them. CDR1 is WSHSY, CDR2 SAAADI, per germline. CDR3 sequence reads: CASTPDRWGTEAFF. DNA of the CDR3: TGCGCCAGCACCCCCGACCGCTGGGGTACTGAAGCTTTCTTT.

V gene TRBV5-4 combines with J gene TRBJ1-2; D is unclear. CDR3 length: 13 residues. V dropped 6 bases and J dropped 7 bases, with 16 bases sitting between them. Germline CDR1 is SGHNT and CDR2 is YYREEE (reference sequence). The CDR3 loop reads CASTLGIEPGYTF. The CDR3 DNA reads as TGTGCCAGCACATTGGGAATTGAACCTGGCTACACCTTC.

Only one count was recorded for this clone. The chain employs TRBV6-1 and TRBJ1-1; D possibly corresponds to TRBD1 (5 bases). This CDR3 is 11 amino acids long. Looked up from germline, CDR1 is MNHNS and CDR2 is SASEGT. Deletions cut 3 bases from V and 12 bases from J, with 11 bases between. The CDR3 protein is CASSETGTPFF. The CDR3 DNA follows: TGTGCCAGCAGTGAGACGGGGACTCCTTTCTTT.